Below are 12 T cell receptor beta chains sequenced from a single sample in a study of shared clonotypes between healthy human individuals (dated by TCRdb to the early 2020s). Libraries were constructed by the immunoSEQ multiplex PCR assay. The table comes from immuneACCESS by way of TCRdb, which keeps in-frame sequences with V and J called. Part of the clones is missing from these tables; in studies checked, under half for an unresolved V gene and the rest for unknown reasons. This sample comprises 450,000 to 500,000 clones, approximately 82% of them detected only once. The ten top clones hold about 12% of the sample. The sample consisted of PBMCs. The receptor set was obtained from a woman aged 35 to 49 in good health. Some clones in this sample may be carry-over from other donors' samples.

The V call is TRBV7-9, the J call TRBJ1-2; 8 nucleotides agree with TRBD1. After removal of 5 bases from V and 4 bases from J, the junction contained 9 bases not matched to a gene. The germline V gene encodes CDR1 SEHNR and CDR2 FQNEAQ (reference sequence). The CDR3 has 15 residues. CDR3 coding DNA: TGTGCCAGCAGCCTCGGACAGGGCTTAATCTATGGCTACACCTTC. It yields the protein CASSLGQGLIYGYTF.

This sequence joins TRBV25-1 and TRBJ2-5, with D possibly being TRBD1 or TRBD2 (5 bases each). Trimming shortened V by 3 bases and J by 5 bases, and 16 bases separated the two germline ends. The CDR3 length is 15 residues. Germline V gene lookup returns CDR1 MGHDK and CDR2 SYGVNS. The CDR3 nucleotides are TGTGCCAGCAGTGATACGAGGGGAACGGGGGAGACCCAGTACTTC. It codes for CASSDTRGTGETQYF.

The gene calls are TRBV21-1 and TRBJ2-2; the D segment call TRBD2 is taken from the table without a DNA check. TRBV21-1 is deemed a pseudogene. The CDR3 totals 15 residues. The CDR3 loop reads CASSNGRSNTGELFF. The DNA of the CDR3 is TGTGCCAGCAGCAACGGGAGATCGAACACCGGGGAGCTGTTTTTT.

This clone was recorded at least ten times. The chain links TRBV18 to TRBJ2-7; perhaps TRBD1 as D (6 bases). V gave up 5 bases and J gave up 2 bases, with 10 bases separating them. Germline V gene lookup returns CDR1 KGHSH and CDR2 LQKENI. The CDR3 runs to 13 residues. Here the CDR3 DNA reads TGTGCCAGCTCAGAGGGGGTCCCCTACGAGCAGTACTTC. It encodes CASSEGVPYEQYF.

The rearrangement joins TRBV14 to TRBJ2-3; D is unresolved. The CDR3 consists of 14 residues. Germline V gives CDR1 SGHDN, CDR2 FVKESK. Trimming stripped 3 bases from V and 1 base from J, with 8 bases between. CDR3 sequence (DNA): TGTGCCAGCAGCCACGGCGGAGGCACAGATACGCAGTATTTT. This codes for CASSHGGGTDTQYF.

CDR3 region: CASSITGVPEQYF. CDR3 in DNA: TGTGCCAGTAGTATTACGGGAGTCCCCGAGCAGTACTTC. This rearrangement joins TRBV19 to TRBJ2-7; possibly TRBD2 for D (6 bases). Looked up from germline, CDR1 is LNHDA and CDR2 is SQIVND (reference sequence). The CDR3 runs 13 residues. Trimming left V 3 bases short and J 6 bases short, with 12 bases between.

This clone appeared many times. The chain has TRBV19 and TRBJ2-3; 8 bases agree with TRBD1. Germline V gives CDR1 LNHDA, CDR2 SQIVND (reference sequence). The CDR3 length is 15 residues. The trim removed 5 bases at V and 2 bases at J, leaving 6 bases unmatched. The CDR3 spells CASSFDRGSTDTQYF. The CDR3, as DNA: TGTGCCAGTAGTTTTGACAGGGGCTCCACAGATACGCAGTATTTT. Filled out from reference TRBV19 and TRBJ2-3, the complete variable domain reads DGGITQSPKYLFRKEGQNVTLSCEQNLNHDAMYWYRQDPGQGLRLIYYSQIVNDFQKGDIAEGYSVSREKKESFPLTVTSAQKNPTAFYLCASSFDRGSTDTQYFGPGTRLTVL.

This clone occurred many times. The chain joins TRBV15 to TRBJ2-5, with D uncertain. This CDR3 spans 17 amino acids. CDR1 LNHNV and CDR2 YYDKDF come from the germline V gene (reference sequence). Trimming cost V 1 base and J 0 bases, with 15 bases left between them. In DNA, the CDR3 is TGTGCCACCAGCAGAGTGTGGCCAGCAACGTACCAAGAGACCCAGTACTTC. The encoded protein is CATSRVWPATYQETQYF.

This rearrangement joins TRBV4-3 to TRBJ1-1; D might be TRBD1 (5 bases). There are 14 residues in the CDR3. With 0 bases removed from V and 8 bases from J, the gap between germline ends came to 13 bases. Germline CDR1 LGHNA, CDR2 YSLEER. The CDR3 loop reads CASSQDWVEGEAFF. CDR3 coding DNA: TGCGCCAGCAGCCAAGATTGGGTGGAGGGGGAAGCTTTCTTT.

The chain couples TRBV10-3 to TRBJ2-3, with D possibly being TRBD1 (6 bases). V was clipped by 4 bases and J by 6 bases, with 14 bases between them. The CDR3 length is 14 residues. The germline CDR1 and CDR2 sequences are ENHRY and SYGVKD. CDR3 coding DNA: TGTGCCATCAGTGTGGGGACACTTTTGGATACGCAGTATTTT. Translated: CAISVGTLLDTQYF.

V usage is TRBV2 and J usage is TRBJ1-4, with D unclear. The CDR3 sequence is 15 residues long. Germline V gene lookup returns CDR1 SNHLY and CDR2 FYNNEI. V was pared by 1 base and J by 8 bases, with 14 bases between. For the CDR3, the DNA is TGTGCCAGCAGTGAAGTGGGGTTCGGCGGCGAAAAACTGTTTTTT. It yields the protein CASSEVGFGGEKLFF.

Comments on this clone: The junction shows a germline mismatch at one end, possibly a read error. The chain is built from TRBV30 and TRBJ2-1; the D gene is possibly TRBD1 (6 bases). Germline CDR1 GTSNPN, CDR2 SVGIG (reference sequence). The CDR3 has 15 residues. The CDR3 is CAWSVTGLSYNEQFF. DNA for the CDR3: TGTGCCTGGAGTGTCACAGGGCTATCATACAATGAGCAATTCTTC.